Below are 7 T cell receptor beta chains sequenced from a single sample in a study of blood T cells in healthy people across ages. A second PCR of about 6 to 11 cycles used a sample-barcoded 5' primer and a J-beta primer mix. TCRdb passed the 5' RACE reads through MiXCR, listing each CDR3 protein once. The repertoire includes around 900,000 distinct CDR3 sequences, roughly 47% of them detected once, and around a fifth sits in the top ten. The source material was blood. The source of these receptors is a woman in her fifties or sixties in good health.

The V and J genes are TRBV11-2 and TRBJ2-5, with TRBD2 as a possible D gene (5 bases). This CDR3 is 13 amino acids long. V lost 6 bases, J lost 0 bases, and 8 bases lay in between. Germline lookup yields CDR1 SGHAT and CDR2 FQNNGV. The CDR3 loop reads CASSLGDQETQYF. The CDR3, as DNA: TGTGCCAGCAGTCTCGGGGACCAAGAGACCCAGTACTTC.

The V and J genes are TRBV28 and TRBJ2-1; D is uncertain. Trimming pared 6 bases from V and 1 base from J, leaving 13 bases between. Germline V gene data show CDR1 as MDHEN and CDR2 as SYDVKM. CDR3 length: 15 amino acids. The CDR3 DNA sequence: TGTGCCAGCAGGGAGACTGTCCTGTCCTACAATGAGCAGTTCTTC. Amino acid sequence: CASRETVLSYNEQFF.

The CDR3 protein is CASSFAGVYNEQFF. The CDR3 coding sequence is TGTGCCAGCAGCTTTGCGGGGGTTTACAATGAGCAGTTCTTC. V and J are TRBV7-2 and TRBJ2-1; the match to TRBD2 covers 7 bases. The length of the CDR3 is 14 residues. V shed 3 bases, J shed 4 bases, and the junction held 3 bases outside the gene matches. CDR1 and CDR2 (germline): SGHTA, FQGNSA.

The chain is built from TRBV5-1 and TRBJ2-1; 7 bases map to TRBD1. The V segment lost 4 bases and the J segment 5 bases; nucleotides outside the gene matches: 9. The CDR3 length is 15 residues. The germline gives CDR1 SGHRS, CDR2 YFSETQ. CDR3 sequence reads: CASSRVGTEHNEQFF. CDR3 DNA: TGCGCCAGCAGCAGGGTCGGGACAGAACACAATGAGCAGTTCTTC.

The chain uses TRBV28 and TRBJ2-1; D not certain. From germline, CDR1 is MDHEN and CDR2 SYDVKM. CDR3 length: 15 amino acids. Trimming pared 6 bases from V and 5 bases from J, leaving 17 bases between. CDR3 protein: CASSRSAAPNNEQFF. The CDR3, as DNA: TGTGCCAGCAGCCGGTCGGCAGCGCCTAACAATGAGCAGTTCTTC.

The chain couples TRBV20-1 to TRBJ2-1; D might be TRBD1 or TRBD2, each matching 5 bases. The CDR3 totals 12 residues. Germline assignment: CDR1 DFQATT and CDR2 SNEGSKA (reference sequence). Trimming stripped 4 bases from V and 9 bases from J, with 13 bases between. The CDR3 coding sequence is TGCAGTGCTAAGAGGGGTCCGGGTGAGCAGTTCTTC. This sequence encodes CSAKRGPGEQFF.

The chain links TRBV20-1 to TRBJ2-3; D is uncertain. The CDR3 contains 14 residues. V was shortened by 6 bases and J by 0 bases, with 13 bases between the two germline ends. The germline V gene has CDR1 DFQATT and CDR2 SNEGSKA (reference sequence). CDR3 nucleotide sequence: TGCAGTGCCCCCCACGCTGCTAGCACAGATACGCAGTATTTT. This translates into CSAPHAASTDTQYF.